The rows below give T cell receptor beta chains drawn from one sample of a study of CD8 T cells in Susac syndrome. TCRdb recomputed calls from the immunoSEQ multiplex PCR reads with MiXCR, one row per CDR3 protein. The table shows around 280,000 distinct CDR3 sequences, with 80% to 90% occurring only once. The specimen was CD8+ T cells from PBMCs. The receptors stem from a human donor with multiple sclerosis. The CDR3 runs from the conserved cysteine through the conserved F or W. The D gene is left open where the match is weak. Expanded clones are given a class, and other clones once, few, many or no size at all.

>TRBV20-1|TRBJ1-2|.|.
TGCAGTGCTAGGAGGAGCTACACCTTC
CSARRSYTF
>TRBV3-1|TRBJ2-7|.|.
TGTGCCAGCAGCCCCTCCCCGTCCCGGAGTGGATACGAGCAGTACTTC
CASSPSPSRSGYEQYF
>TRBV5-1|TRBJ1-3|.|once
TGCGCCAGCAGAGTATCCGGGAGCTCTGGAAACACCATATATTTT
CASRVSGSSGNTIYF
>TRBV27|TRBJ2-7|.|.
TGTGCCAGCAGTTTACAAAGGGGGAAAAGCTACGAGCAGTACTTC
CASSLQRGKSYEQYF
>TRBV30|TRBJ2-6|.|.
TGTGCCTGGAGTGTACTAGGATCTGGGGCCAACGTCCTGACTTTC
CAWSVLGSGANVLTF
>TRBV15|TRBJ2-7|TRBD2|.
TGTGCCACCAGCAGAGTTGAAGAAAAGCGGGAGTTGGGCTACGAGCAGTACTTC
CATSRVEEKRELGYEQYF
>TRBV27|TRBJ2-5|TRBD2|.
TGTGCCAGCAGTCTCTCCGGGACTAAAGTTGAGACCCAGTACTTC
CASSLSGTKVETQYF
>TRBV30|TRBJ1-1|TRBD1|.
TGTGCCTGGAGGACCGGGACAGGGGGCAGGAACACTGAAGCTTTCTTT
CAWRTGTGGRNTEAFF
>TRBV28|TRBJ1-1|.|.
TGTGCCAGCAGTCTGACGAACCTGGGGGTAATCGCTGAAGCTTTCTTT
CASSLTNLGVIAEAFF
>TRBV10-3|TRBJ1-1|TRBD1|few
TGTGCCATTTGGGACAGGGGGAACCACACTGAAGCTTTCTTT
CAIWDRGNHTEAFF
>TRBV11-3|TRBJ2-1|.|.
TGTGCCAGCAGCTGGGGAGGAGAGAACAATGAGCAGTTCTTC
CASSWGGENNEQFF
>TRBV7-3|TRBJ2-1|TRBD2|.
TGTGCCAGCAGCTTAAACGGGAGGAGCGGGAGGGCCTCCTACAATGAGCAGTTCTTC
CASSLNGRSGRASYNEQFF
>TRBV29-1|TRBJ2-7|.|.
TGCAGCGGGGGGCGACAGTTCGAGCAGTACTTC
CSGGRQFEQYF
>TRBV9|TRBJ2-2|TRBD1|.
TGTGCCAGCAGCGTAGCTAGGACAGGGCACACCGGGGAGCTGTTTTTT
CASSVARTGHTGELFF
>TRBV5-6|TRBJ2-3|TRBD2|.
TGTGCCAGCAGCTTGGGATCGGGAGGGCCGGCAGATACGCAGTATTTT
CASSLGSGGPADTQYF
>TRBV18|TRBJ2-1|.|.
TGTGCCAGCTCACCACCGGGGAGCCGAGGGAGTGAGCAGTTCTTC
CASSPPGSRGSEQFF
>TRBV6-6|TRBJ1-6|.|few
TGTGCCAGCAGTTACCCAGATGAGTATAATTCACCCCTCCACTTT
CASSYPDEYNSPLHF
>TRBV19|TRBJ2-3|.|.
TGTGCCAGTAGTATAGATCGTTCTGGGACAGATACGCAGTATTTT
CASSIDRSGTDTQYF
>TRBV28|TRBJ2-1|.|.
TGTGCCAGCAGTATATTCGACAGCCAGTACAATGAGCAGTTCTTC
CASSIFDSQYNEQFF
>TRBV29-1|TRBJ2-4|.|.
TGCAGCGTGAGGACGGGTGGGGGAAACATTCAGTACTTC
CSVRTGGGNIQYF
>TRBV5-1|TRBJ2-7|TRBD2|.
TGCGCCAGCAGCTTGGTCGCGGGAGGGGGGACCCACGAGCAGTACTTC
CASSLVAGGGTHEQYF
>TRBV21-1|TRBJ2-4|.|.
TGTGCCAGCAGCAAAGGGGGGGCGCGGGACATTCAGTACTTC
CASSKGGARDIQYF
>TRBV28|TRBJ2-1|TRBD2|.
TGTGCCAGCAGACCTAACAGCGGGAGTTGGTACAATGAGCAGTTCTTC
CASRPNSGSWYNEQFF
>TRBV27|TRBJ2-2|.|few
TGTGCCAGCTGCTACAGGGCCGTGAACACCGGGGAGCTGTTTTTT
CASCYRAVNTGELFF
>TRBV4-1|TRBJ1-1|.|.
TGCGCCAGCAGCCAAGTAATTTCGCAGTTTGAAGCTTTCTTT
CASSQVISQFEAFF
>TRBV20-1|TRBJ2-6|.|.
TGCAGTGCTAGATTCCCACCTTCCCCCTCTGGGGCCAACGTCCTGACTTTC
CSARFPPSPSGANVLTF
>TRBV14|TRBJ1-4|.|.
TGTGCCAGCAGCCAAGATCCCGATGTAGGGGAAAAACTGTTTTTT
CASSQDPDVGEKLFF
>TRBV20-1|TRBJ2-1|TRBD2|.
TGCAGTGCCCCGGGACTAGAACCCTACAATGAGCAGTTCTTC
CSAPGLEPYNEQFF
>TRBV27|TRBJ2-1|TRBD1|few
TGTGCCAGCAGTTGGACAGGCCCCAATGAGCAGTTCTTC
CASSWTGPNEQFF